This paragraph covers one T cell receptor beta chain sequence. What this receptor recognizes is not known. Per-base quality was not reported, and no clone a single base away is much larger than it. Genomic DNA was extracted from sorted cells for sequencing of the TCRbeta CDR3 region. The immunoSEQ Assay was used for sequencing of TCRbeta CDR3 regions. What TCRdb holds here is the immuneACCESS table cut down to in-frame rearrangements. Part of the clones is not present; checked against another copy, under half of the missing clones reflect an unresolved V gene, and the others are unexplained. The sample data list 50,000 to 75,000 clones, and roughly 77% of these were observed just once. Of the sample, approximately 1% is held by the ten largest clones. The data were taken from a study of OX40 agonist ivuxolimab in advanced cancers. Concerning the study at large: Ivuxolimab was an agonistic, fully human IgG2 monoclonal antibody directed against OX40 (CD134), a costimulatory receptor. Intravenous ivuxolimab was administered to patients every 2 weeks at six dose levels: 0.01, 0.1, 0.3, 1.5, 3 and 10 mg/kg. Of the 50 or so patients in dose escalation, about 20 had hepatocellular carcinoma, some 15 had melanoma, 9 had renal cell carcinoma and 9 had head and neck cancer. The dose-escalation cohort was 80% to 90% male with a mean age of approximately 60 years, ranging from roughly 23 to 80. Prior anti-PD-1, anti-PD-L1 or anti-CTLA-4 therapy was permitted, and 35% to 40% of dose-escalation patients had received checkpoint inhibitors. Partial responses were achieved by three dose-escalation patients, of whom one had hepatocellular carcinoma and two had cutaneous melanoma. Peripheral TCRbeta sequencing was intended to test whether TCR sequence diversity was altered and clonal T-cell expansion was caused by ivuxolimab. The paper reports the monotherapy dose-escalation portion (N of about 52 patients) of the phase I ivuxolimab trial. Paper-wide results and their limitations: Low levels of normalized T-cell clonal expansion were also seen in some nonresponding patients. After ivuxolimab, expanded clones were on average more numerous among CD8+ T cells than among CD4+ T cells. The antigen specificity of the peripheral T cells that underwent clonal expansion was not determined. At doses of 0.1 to 3.0 mg/kg, clonal expansion of both CD4+ and CD8+ blood T cells was observed from baseline to week 6. In the 0.1-3.0 mg/kg groups, partial responders had among the lowest normalized peripheral clonal expansion, particularly in CD8+ T cells.

From its cysteine to its phenylalanine, the CDR3 spans 15 amino acids. Only the CDR3 part of the read is kept: 45 bases, read in frame from the first base. The germline V gene sets CDR1 to MDHEN and CDR2 to SYDVKM. V and J lose 10 bases and 0 bases, and a span of 18 bases separates them. Patients with a history of autoimmune disease or receiving systemic immunosuppression were excluded from the trial. Peripheral blood for TCR sequencing was drawn from every dose cohort at baseline, at cycle 4 day 1 and at cycle 7 day 1. The samples were taken from a phase I, first-in-human, multicenter, open-label dose-escalation trial of ivuxolimab. Adults with locally advanced or metastatic melanoma, renal cell carcinoma, hepatocellular carcinoma or head and neck squamous cell carcinoma were enrolled in the trial. Before TCR sequencing, CD4+ and CD8+ T cells were separately sorted from peripheral blood.

The specimen was CD4+ or CD8+ T cells sorted from blood, collected in a trial of the OX40 agonist ivuxolimab. The source of this sequence is an adult with an advanced solid tumor such as melanoma, head and neck, liver or kidney cancer. This chain joins TRBV28 to TRBJ1-1; a weak D assignment points to TRBD1 (5 bases agree). In nucleotides, the sequence is TGTGCCACCCATGAATCGGGACGAGTGAACACTGAAGCTTTCTTT. It codes for CATHESGRVNTEAFF.